Below are 13 T cell receptor beta chains sequenced from a single sample in a study of blood T cell repertoires in COVID-19. TCRdb's copy holds only in-frame clones and misses some; the assay was immunoSEQ multiplex PCR. This sample has over 130,000 clones, with about three quarters found just once. The sequenced sample was peripheral blood. These receptors all come from a woman older than 75 with active or convalescent COVID-19.

The V call is TRBV5-5, the J call TRBJ2-7, with TRBD1 matching over 9 bases. This CDR3 is 15 amino acids long. Losses at the gene ends were 3 bases for V and 3 bases for J; bases not matched to a gene: 7. The germline CDR1 and CDR2 sequences are SGHKS and YYEKEE (reference sequence). The CDR3 region has the DNA TGTGCCAGCAGCTGGGGACAGGGTAAGGGCTACGAGCAGTACTTC. The encoded protein is CASSWGQGKGYEQYF. The full variable domain, in which reference TRBV5-5 and TRBJ2-7 provide the parts outside the CDR3, is DAGVTQSPTHLIKTRGQQVTLRCSPISGHKSVSWYQQVLGQGPQFIFQYYEKEERGRGNFPDRFSARQFPNYSSELNVNALLLGDSALYLCASSWGQGKGYEQYFGPGTRLTVT.

This clone was recorded a few times. Distinct nucleotide sequences in the sample also encode this CDR3. The genes are TRBV11-2 and TRBJ1-4; D call uncertain. Germline CDR1 and CDR2: SGHAT and FQNNGV. V lost 1 base to trimming and J lost 7 bases, with 10 bases between them. The CDR3 loop spans 14 amino acids. The CDR3 coding sequence is TGTGCCAGCAGCTTAGGCGGCGTCGGTGAAAAACTGTTTTTT. Its protein is CASSLGGVGEKLFF.

The gene calls are TRBV7-8 and TRBJ1-1; D is unresolved. Between the trimmed V and J ends, which lost 1 base and 2 bases, there was a span of 8 bases. CDR1 and CDR2 (germline): SGHVS, FQNEAQ. The CDR3 covers 14 residues. The CDR3 region is CASSLDHSNTEAFF. In nucleotides, the CDR3 is TGTGCCAGCAGCTTAGATCACAGCAACACTGAAGCTTTCTTT.

DNA of the CDR3: TGTGCCAGCAGTATCAACAGGGGGCGGGGTGGCTACACCTTC. This codes for CASSINRGRGGYTF. The chain couples TRBV5-6 to TRBJ1-2, with 9 bases matching TRBD1. V gave up 5 bases and J gave up 7 bases; unmatched junction bases: 9. Germline values: CDR1 SGHDT, CDR2 YYEEEE. CDR3 length: 14 amino acids. The full variable domain, in which reference TRBV5-6 and TRBJ1-2 provide the parts outside the CDR3, is DAGVTQSPTHLIKTRGQQVTLRCSPKSGHDTVSWYQQALGQGPQFIFQYYEEEERQRGNFPDRFSGHQFPNYSSELNVNALLLGDSALYLCASSINRGRGGYTFGSGTRLTVV.

This clone was seen just once. The chain is built from TRBV3-1 (or the pseudogene TRBV3-2) and TRBJ1-2; no reliable D call. From germline, CDR1 is LGHDT and CDR2 YNNKEL (reference sequence). Trimming removed 1 base at V and 6 bases at J, with 12 bases between. The length of the CDR3 is 14 residues. The CDR3 coding sequence is TGTGCCAGCAGCCAAGGGAGCGGGGTGAATGGCTACACCTTC. It yields the protein CASSQGSGVNGYTF.

The V call is TRBV5-1, the J call TRBJ2-5; perhaps TRBD1 as D (5 bases). The V end lost 1 base, the J end lost 5 bases, and 12 bases lay between the germline ends. The CDR3 runs to 14 residues. CDR1 is SGHRS and CDR2 is YFSETQ in the germline V gene. The CDR3 bases are TGCGCCAGCAGCTTGCGTACCAGGGATGAGACCCAGTACTTC. Translated: CASSLRTRDETQYF. The complete variable domain, with remaining parts taken from reference TRBV5-1 and TRBJ2-5, reads KAGVTQTPRYLIKTRGQQVTLSCSPISGHRSVSWYQQTPGQGLQFLFEYFSETQRNKGNFPGRFSGRQFSNSRSEMNVSTLELGDSALYLCASSLRTRDETQYFGPGTRLLVL.

This clone has a count of ten or more. The V gene is TRBV20-1, the J gene TRBJ1-2; 11 bases match TRBD1. The CDR3 has 14 amino acids. Germline-derived CDR1 and CDR2 are DFQATT and SNEGSKA (reference sequence). V lost 3 bases to trimming and J lost 7 bases; unmatched junction nucleotides: 7. This CDR3 reads CSASLGQGAAGYTF. The CDR3 DNA reads as TGCAGTGCTAGTCTCGGACAGGGGGCGGCTGGCTACACCTTC.

This clone was observed a few times. V is TRBV18 and J is TRBJ1-2; D is uncertain. The V gene's germline CDR1 is KGHSH and CDR2 LQKENI. Between the trimmed V and J ends, which lost 1 base and 8 bases, there was a span of 5 bases. The CDR3 is 11 residues long. The chain's CDR3 is CASSPRVGYTF. CDR3 coding DNA: TGTGCCAGCTCACCACGCGTAGGCTACACCTTC. Full variable domain (rest looked up from reference TRBV18 and TRBJ1-2): NAGVMQNPRHLVRRRGQEARLRCSPMKGHSHVYWYRQLPEEGLKFMVYLQKENIIDESGMPKERFSAEFPKEGPSILRIQQVVRGDSAAYFCASSPRVGYTFGSGTRLTVV.

The count of this clone is one. The chain links TRBV7-2 to TRBJ2-5; D is perhaps TRBD1 (5 bases). V was pared by 5 bases and J by 4 bases, with 14 bases between. CDR3 length: 14 residues. Germline CDR1 reads SGHTA; CDR2 reads FQGNSA. The CDR3 protein is CASSPWTSRETQYF. In DNA form, the CDR3 reads TGTGCCAGCAGCCCCTGGACAAGTCGAGAGACCCAGTACTTC.

V and J are TRBV30 and TRBJ2-3; the match to TRBD2 covers 7 bases. Germline loops: CDR1 GTSNPN, CDR2 SVGIG (reference sequence). CDR3 length equals 15 residues. With V trimmed by 5 bases and J by 2 bases, 10 bases remained unmatched. The CDR3 DNA follows: TGTGCCTGGGGGACCGGGGCGGGGGACACAGATACGCAGTATTTT. Protein product: CAWGTGAGDTDTQYF.

The rearrangement links TRBV25-1 to TRBJ2-5; D ambiguous. Germline V gene data show CDR1 as MGHDK and CDR2 as SYGVNS. The CDR3 covers 17 residues. The germline V and J ends were trimmed by 3 bases and 5 bases, with 22 bases remaining between them. The CDR3: CASSDESLDSVVETQYF. CDR3 DNA sequence: TGTGCCAGCAGTGACGAGTCGCTAGATTCTGTCGTCGAGACCCAGTACTTC.

This chain uses TRBV21-1 with TRBJ1-4. TRBV21-1 counts as a pseudogene. CDR3 size: 11 residues. The CDR3 loop reads CASSPMAELFF. Here the CDR3 DNA reads TGTGCCAGCAGCCCGATGGCGGAACTGTTTTTT.

This clone was seen a handful of times. The genes are TRBV3-1 (or the pseudogene TRBV3-2) and TRBJ1-1, with D maybe TRBD1 (6 bases). Germline CDR1 and CDR2: LGHDT and YNNKEL (reference sequence). The CDR3 extends over 13 amino acids. Trimming shortened V by 4 bases and J by 5 bases, and 11 bases separated the two germline ends. CDR3 in amino acids: CASSLIQGTEAFF. The CDR3 coding sequence is TGTGCCAGCAGCCTAATACAGGGAACTGAAGCTTTCTTT.